Listed below are T cell receptor beta chains from one sample, sequenced in a study of blood T cells in healthy people across ages. TCRdb reprocessed the 5' RACE reads via MiXCR and lists one record per CDR3 protein. The sample includes 700,000 to 800,000 distinct CDR3 sequences, approximately 43% of them seen just once. Sequenced input: blood. Every receptor here comes from a woman aged 55-70 years in good health. The CDR3 runs from the conserved cysteine through the conserved F or W. D genes are given only for firm matches. The listing skips clone size in some rows; elsewhere it reads once, few, many or a size class.

v_gene	j_gene	abundance	d_gene	CDR3aa	CDR3nt
TRBV7-3	TRBJ1-5	many	TRBD1	CASSLDRDQPQHF	TGTGCCAGCAGCTTAGACAGGGATCAGCCCCAGCATTTT
TRBV20-1	TRBJ1-1	few	-	CSVTEAFF	TGCAGTGTAACTGAAGCTTTCTTT
TRBV4-2	TRBJ1-2	few	TRBD1	CASSHPTGQGNGYTF	TGTGCCAGCAGCCACCCTACGGGACAGGGGAACGGCTACACCTTC
TRBV7-2	TRBJ2-5	-	-	CASSDPGTWYAETQYF	TGTGCCAGCAGCGACCCGGGGACATGGTATGCGGAGACCCAGTACTTC
TRBV7-2	TRBJ2-7	-	TRBD1	CASSVRTGAHEQYF	TGTGCCAGCAGCGTCAGGACAGGGGCCCACGAGCAGTACTTC
TRBV10-1	TRBJ2-1	few	-	CASSERSYNEQFF	TGCGCCAGCAGTGAACGATCCTACAATGAGCAGTTCTTC
TRBV6-4	TRBJ2-7	-	-	CASRTYQRALSYEQYF	TGTGCCAGCAGGACTTACCAAAGGGCTCTCTCCTACGAGCAGTACTTC
TRBV7-2	TRBJ2-5	many	-	CASSFGTANTGETQYF	TGTGCCAGCAGCTTCGGGACGGCTAATACTGGGGAGACCCAGTACTTC
TRBV29-1	TRBJ1-4	few	TRBD1	CSARGTDGNEKLFF	TGCAGCGCCCGTGGGACAGATGGTAATGAAAAACTGTTTTTT
TRBV7-2	TRBJ2-7	-	-	CASSLQGPLYEQYF	TGTGCCAGCAGCTTACAAGGACCTTTGTACGAGCAGTACTTC
TRBV3-1	TRBJ2-3	once	-	CASSLPHGGQGDTQYF	TGTGCCAGCAGCCTCCCACACGGGGGGCAGGGAGATACGCAGTATTTT
TRBV18	TRBJ1-1	-	-	CASSPIGDSEAFF	TGTGCCAGCTCACCAATAGGGGACTCCGAAGCTTTCTTT
TRBV27	TRBJ2-6	few	-	CASSTGRVPGANVLTF	TGTGCCAGCAGTACCGGACGGGTTCCTGGGGCCAACGTCCTGACTTTC
TRBV12-3/TRBV12-4	TRBJ2-3	-	TRBD1	CASSNRGSADTQYF	TGTGCCAGCAGCAACAGGGGTTCCGCAGATACGCAGTATTTT
TRBV7-3	TRBJ1-2	once	TRBD1	CASSPGQINYGYTF	TGTGCCAGCAGCCCGGGACAGATAAACTATGGCTACACCTTC
TRBV3-1	TRBJ2-5	-	TRBD2	CASSQGSSGRLYNEQYF	TGTGCCAGCAGCCAAGGATCTAGCGGGAGGCTATACAATGAGCAGTACTTC
TRBV12-3/TRBV12-4	TRBJ1-5	-	TRBD1	CASRSGDSRLNQPQHF	TGTGCCAGCAGATCCGGGGACAGCAGATTAAATCAGCCCCAGCATTTT
TRBV29-1	TRBJ2-3	-	TRBD2	CGVEDKSGRADTQYF	TGCGGCGTTGAAGATAAAAGCGGGAGGGCAGATACGCAGTATTTT
TRBV18	TRBJ2-7	many	TRBD1	CASSPQGDEQYF	TGTGCCAGCAGCCCCCAGGGGGACGAGCAGTACTTC
TRBV6-5	TRBJ2-1	many	TRBD2	CASSYSGLAGSYNEQFF	TGTGCCAGCAGTTACTCGGGGCTAGCGGGATCGTACAATGAGCAGTTCTTC
TRBV5-1	TRBJ2-5	few	TRBD1	CASSSDREDQETQYF	TGCGCCAGCAGCTCGGACAGGGAGGACCAAGAGACCCAGTACTTC
TRBV4-3	TRBJ2-7	-	-	CASSQEVHGTSSCEQYF	TGCGCCAGCAGCCAAGAGGTCCATGGGACCAGCTCCTGCGAGCAGTACTTC
TRBV10-3	TRBJ2-7	once	-	CAISESASSSANYEQYF	TGTGCCATCAGTGAGTCCGCTAGTTCCTCCGCCAATTACGAGCAGTACTTC
TRBV28	TRBJ1-2	-	-	CASSTGDLYGYTF	TGTGCCAGCAGTACGGGCGATCTCTATGGCTACACCTTC
TRBV2	TRBJ1-4	once	TRBD1	CASRGTGAVATNEKLFF	TGTGCCAGCAGGGGGACAGGGGCCGTGGCAACTAATGAAAAACTGTTTTTT
TRBV7-9	TRBJ2-3	-	-	CASSYGGADTQYF	TGTGCCAGCAGCTACGGGGGCGCAGATACGCAGTATTTT
TRBV7-8	TRBJ2-3	-	TRBD2	CASSLAYTSDGSDTQYF	TGTGCCAGCAGCTTAGCCTACACTAGCGACGGTTCAGATACGCAGTATTTT
TRBV20-1	TRBJ2-3	-	-	CSAIASATQYF	TGCAGTGCTATAGCCTCGGCCACGCAGTATTTT
TRBV12-3/TRBV12-4	TRBJ2-1	-	TRBD1	CASSSTDRGQGTETQFF	TGTGCCAGCAGTTCGACCGACAGGGGGCAAGGGACGGAGACCCAGTTCTTC
TRBV15	TRBJ2-1	-	TRBD1	CATSPRQGANEQFF	TGTGCCACCAGCCCGCGACAGGGGGCTAATGAGCAGTTCTTC
TRBV29-1	TRBJ2-3	-	TRBD2	CSVGRLAGLFTDTQYF	TGCAGCGTTGGACGACTAGCGGGGTTATTCACAGATACGCAGTATTTT
TRBV20-1	TRBJ2-7	-	TRBD2	CSALAGRTYNEQYF	TGCAGTGCTTTAGCGGGGCGAACCTACAATGAGCAGTACTTC
TRBV12-3/TRBV12-4	TRBJ2-1	-	-	CASSLGVKAYNEQFF	TGTGCCAGCAGTTTGGGGGTAAAGGCCTACAATGAGCAGTTCTTC
TRBV10-3	TRBJ2-3	-	TRBD2	CAISEAGRGTDTQYF	TGTGCCATCAGTGAGGCGGGGAGGGGCACAGATACGCAGTATTTT
TRBV28	TRBJ2-7	-	TRBD2	CASSWGGERQYF	TGTGCCAGCAGTTGGGGGGGGGAGCGGCAGTACTTC
TRBV6-2/TRBV6-3	TRBJ2-5	-	-	CASSTRRSLQNQETQYF	TGTGCCAGCAGTACCCGTCGGTCCCTCCAAAACCAAGAGACCCAGTACTTC
TRBV15	TRBJ2-5	few	-	CATSSVAGAWPQETQYF	TGTGCCACCAGCAGTGTAGCAGGGGCTTGGCCCCAAGAGACCCAGTACTTC
TRBV25-1	TRBJ2-3	-	-	CASSELVPDTQYF	TGTGCCAGCAGTGAATTGGTGCCAGATACGCAGTATTTT
TRBV21-1	TRBJ2-1	-	-	CASSPPYGNEQFF	TGTGCCAGCAGCCCCCCTTACGGTAATGAGCAGTTCTTC
TRBV3-1	TRBJ2-5	-	TRBD2	CASSPRTSEETQYF	TGTGCCAGCAGCCCGCGGACTAGCGAAGAGACCCAGTACTTC
TRBV5-6	TRBJ1-1	few	TRBD1	CASSPGQGLVAFF	TGTGCCAGCAGCCCGGGACAGGGATTGGTTGCTTTCTTT
TRBV6-1	TRBJ2-5	-	-	CASSATGSGQETQYF	TGTGCCAGCAGTGCTACAGGGTCGGGTCAAGAGACCCAGTACTTC
TRBV5-6	TRBJ2-7	many	-	CASSWTAGTEYF	TGTGCCAGCAGCTGGACCGCCGGGACGGAGTACTTC
TRBV12-3/TRBV12-4	TRBJ2-1	many	TRBD1	CASRPGQGVNEQFF	TGTGCCAGCAGACCCGGACAGGGCGTAAATGAGCAGTTCTTC
TRBV20-1	TRBJ2-2	-	TRBD1	CSARAGRTGDTGELFF	TGCAGTGCTAGAGCTGGCAGGACAGGGGACACCGGGGAGCTGTTTTTT
TRBV28	TRBJ2-7	-	TRBD1	CASSWRQGLREQYF	TGCGCCAGCAGTTGGAGACAGGGTTTACGCGAGCAGTACTTC
TRBV20-1	TRBJ1-5	-	TRBD1	CSAKTGPPNQPQHF	TGCAGTGCAAAGACAGGGCCTCCTAATCAGCCCCAGCATTTT
TRBV6-5	TRBJ2-1	-	-	CASSYHSNEQFF	TGTGCCAGCAGTTACCATTCCAATGAGCAGTTCTTC
TRBV4-2	TRBJ2-7	many	-	CASSQGWEQYF	TGTGCCAGCAGCCAAGGATGGGAGCAGTACTTC
TRBV20-1	TRBJ2-1	-	TRBD2	CSARGKLAGTSYNEQFF	TGCAGTGCTAGGGGGAAACTAGCGGGGACCTCCTACAATGAGCAGTTCTTC
TRBV3-1	TRBJ2-5	-	-	CASSQDGGLQYF	TGTGCCAGCAGCCAAGATGGGGGCCTCCAGTACTTC
TRBV20-1	TRBJ2-5	few	-	CSARGGVGGSETQYF	TGCAGTGCTAGAGGGGGGGTAGGAGGGTCGGAGACCCAGTACTTC
TRBV29-1	TRBJ2-4	-	TRBD2	CSVGTSGRVDIQYF	TGCAGCGTAGGGACTAGCGGGAGGGTGGACATTCAGTACTTC